These T cell receptor beta chains were read from a single sample in a study of blood T cells in healthy people across ages. MiXCR was run by TCRdb on the 5' RACE reads, yielding one entry per CDR3 protein. The repertoire holds over a million distinct CDR3 sequences, approximately 40% seen once, with roughly 7.9% in the top ten. Input material: blood. The origin of the receptors is a woman in her late teens or twenties in good health. Each CDR3 is given with its conserved first and last residue. D genes are given only for firm matches. Clone sizes are given selectively: once, few, many, or a class where the clone is expanded.

V	size	D	J	CDR3	DNA
TRBV9	few	-	TRBJ2-1	CASSALQSSYNEQFF	TGTGCCAGCAGCGCGCTACAGAGCTCCTACAATGAGCAGTTCTTC
TRBV6-2/TRBV6-3	-	-	TRBJ2-7	CATESGTEPYEQYF	TGTGCCACCGAATCCGGGACGGAACCCTACGAGCAGTACTTC
TRBV5-1	-	-	TRBJ2-6	CASSAISGANVLTF	TGCGCCAGCAGCGCCATCTCTGGGGCCAACGTCCTGACTTTC
TRBV10-3	once	-	TRBJ2-1	CAISFAGSYNEQFF	TGTGCCATCAGTTTTGCGGGGTCATACAATGAGCAGTTCTTC
TRBV4-1	few	-	TRBJ1-1	CASSQAGEGLNTEAFF	TGCGCCAGCAGCCAAGCGGGGGAAGGGTTGAACACTGAAGCTTTCTTT
TRBV7-9	-	-	TRBJ1-1	CASSLEGSGYEAFF	TGTGCCAGCAGCTTAGAGGGATCGGGGTATGAAGCTTTCTTT
TRBV20-1	few	-	TRBJ2-3	CSASDGGPDTQYF	TGCAGTGCCTCCGACGGCGGGCCAGATACGCAGTATTTT
TRBV7-8	few	-	TRBJ2-1	CASRYRRGVGDEQFF	TGTGCCAGCAGGTATCGAAGGGGTGTCGGCGATGAGCAGTTCTTC
TRBV6-6	-	TRBD1	TRBJ1-1	CASSYKGQVGLREAFF	TGTGCCAGCAGTTACAAGGGACAGGTGGGATTACGCGAAGCTTTCTTT
TRBV4-1	few	-	TRBJ2-2	CASSPHWAGYTGELFF	TGCGCCAGCAGCCCTCATTGGGCAGGCTACACCGGGGAGCTGTTTTTT
TRBV20-1	-	-	TRBJ2-5	CSAASWDGEKETQYF	TGCAGTGCCGCGTCCTGGGACGGCGAGAAGGAGACCCAGTACTTC
TRBV5-5	-	-	TRBJ2-1	CASSLEITGRETQFF	TGTGCCAGCAGCTTGGAAATAACAGGAAGAGAGACCCAGTTCTTC
TRBV7-9	-	-	TRBJ1-2	CASSQTFGYGYTF	TGTGCCAGCAGCCAGACTTTTGGCTATGGCTACACCTTC
TRBV5-1	many	TRBD1	TRBJ1-2	CASGSDREVFTF	TGCGCCAGCGGATCCGACAGGGAGGTTTTCACCTTC
TRBV3-1	-	TRBD2	TRBJ2-7	CASRPSAGGQWNEQYF	TGTGCCAGCAGGCCCTCAGCGGGGGGGCAATGGAATGAGCAGTACTTC
TRBV5-5	-	-	TRBJ2-2	CASNSGTTNTGELFF	TGTGCCAGTAACTCCGGGACAACTAACACCGGGGAGCTGTTTTTT
TRBV12-3/TRBV12-4	many	-	TRBJ2-3	CASSPAGPGTQYF	TGTGCCAGCAGTCCAGCGGGCCCGGGTACGCAGTATTTT
TRBV12-3/TRBV12-4	-	TRBD1	TRBJ2-7	CASSPSGQGISEQYF	TGTGCCAGCAGTCCTTCGGGACAGGGGATTTCCGAGCAGTACTTC
TRBV5-1	-	TRBD2	TRBJ2-1	CASSTRGSGGFDNEQFF	TGCGCCAGCAGCACCCGGGGTAGCGGGGGCTTCGACAATGAGCAGTTCTTC